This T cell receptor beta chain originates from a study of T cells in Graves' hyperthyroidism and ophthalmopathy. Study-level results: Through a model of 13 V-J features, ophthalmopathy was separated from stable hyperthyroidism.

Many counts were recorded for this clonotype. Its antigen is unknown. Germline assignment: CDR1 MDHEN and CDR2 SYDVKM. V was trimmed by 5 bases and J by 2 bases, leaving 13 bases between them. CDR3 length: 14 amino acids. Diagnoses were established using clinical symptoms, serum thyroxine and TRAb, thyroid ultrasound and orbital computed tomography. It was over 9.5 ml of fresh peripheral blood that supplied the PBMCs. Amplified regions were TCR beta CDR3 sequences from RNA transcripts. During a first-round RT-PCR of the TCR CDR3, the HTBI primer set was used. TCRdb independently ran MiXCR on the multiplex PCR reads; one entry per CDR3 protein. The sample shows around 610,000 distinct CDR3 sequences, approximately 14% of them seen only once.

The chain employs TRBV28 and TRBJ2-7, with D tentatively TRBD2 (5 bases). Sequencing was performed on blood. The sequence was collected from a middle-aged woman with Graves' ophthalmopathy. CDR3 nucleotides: TGTGCCAGCAGTGGCCGGGAAAGTCCCTACGAGCAGTACTTC. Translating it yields CASSGRESPYEQYF.